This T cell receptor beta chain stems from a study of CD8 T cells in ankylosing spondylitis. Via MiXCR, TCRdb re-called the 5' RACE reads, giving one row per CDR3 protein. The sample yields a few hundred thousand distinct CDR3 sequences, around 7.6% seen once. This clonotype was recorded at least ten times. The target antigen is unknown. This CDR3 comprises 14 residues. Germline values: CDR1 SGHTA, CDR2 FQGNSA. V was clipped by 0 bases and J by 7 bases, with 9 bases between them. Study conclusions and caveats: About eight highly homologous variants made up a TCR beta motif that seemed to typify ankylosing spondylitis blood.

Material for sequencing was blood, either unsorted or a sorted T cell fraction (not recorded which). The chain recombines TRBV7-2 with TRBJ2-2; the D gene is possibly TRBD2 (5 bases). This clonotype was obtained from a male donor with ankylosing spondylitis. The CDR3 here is CASSLALGGGELFF. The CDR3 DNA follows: TGTGCCAGCAGCTTAGCGCTTGGAGGCGGGGAGCTGTTTTTT.